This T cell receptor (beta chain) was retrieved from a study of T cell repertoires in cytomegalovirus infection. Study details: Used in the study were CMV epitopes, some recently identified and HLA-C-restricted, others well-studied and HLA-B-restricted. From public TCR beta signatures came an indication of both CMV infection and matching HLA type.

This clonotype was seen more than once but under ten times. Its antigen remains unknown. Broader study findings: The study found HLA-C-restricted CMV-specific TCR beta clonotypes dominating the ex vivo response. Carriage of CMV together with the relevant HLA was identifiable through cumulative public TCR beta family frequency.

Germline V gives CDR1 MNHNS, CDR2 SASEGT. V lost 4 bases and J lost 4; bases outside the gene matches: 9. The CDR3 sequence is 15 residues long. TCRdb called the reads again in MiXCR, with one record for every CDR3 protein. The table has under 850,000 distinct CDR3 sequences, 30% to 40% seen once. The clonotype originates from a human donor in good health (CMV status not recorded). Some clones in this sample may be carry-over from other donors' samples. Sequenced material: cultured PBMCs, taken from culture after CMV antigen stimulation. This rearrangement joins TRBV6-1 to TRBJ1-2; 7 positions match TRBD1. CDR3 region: CASSAHRGASYGYTF. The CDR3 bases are TGTGCCAGCAGTGCACACAGGGGAGCCAGCTATGGCTACACCTTC.